This TCR beta chain was captured in a study of blood T cell repertoires in COVID-19. Looking at the study overall: Samples came from the United States, Italy and Spain, spanning acute and convalescent COVID-19. PBMCs, B-cell-depleted T cells, or T cells provided the cDNA or gDNA that made up the material.

Original analysis: Using reference gene primer amplification, nucleated cell counts were estimated. Only in-frame clones appear in the TCRdb table, and some are missing; sequencing was by immunoSEQ multiplex PCR. D and trimming come from the DNA, and the V and J calls and clone size come from that table. The sample comprises over 300,000 clones, roughly 90% of which are singletons, and more than 0.95% rests with the top ten. V lost 3 bases and J lost 3, with 11 bases in between. Germline assignment: CDR1 MGHDK and CDR2 SYGVNS. The CDR3 totals 14 residues. The chain couples TRBV25-1 to TRBJ1-1, with a possible D match to TRBD1 (5 bases). Input material: peripheral blood. This TCR came from a man in his forties with acute or convalescent COVID-19. Here the CDR3 DNA reads TGTGCCAGCAGTGACTACATCAGGGACACTGAAGCTTTCTTT. Translating it yields CASSDYIRDTEAFF.